The TCR beta chain under discussion was sequenced for a study of blood T cell repertoires in COVID-19. The table came from immunoSEQ multiplex PCR; TCRdb's copy has only in-frame clones and leaves some out. The sample contains 100,000 to 150,000 clones, approximately 85% of which appear only once. CDR1 is LGHDT, CDR2 YNNKEL, per germline (reference sequence). Trimming pared 1 base from V and 8 bases from J, leaving 19 bases between. This CDR3 comprises 16 residues. The sample comprised peripheral blood. The chain uses TRBV3-1 (or the pseudogene TRBV3-2) and TRBJ2-3, with D hard to call. This receptor was identified in a woman older than 75 with acute or convalescent COVID-19. The CDR3 reads CASSQGAPGPFGTQYF. The CDR3 coding sequence is TGTGCCAGCAGCCAAGGGGCCCCAGGTCCTTTCGGTACGCAGTATTTT.